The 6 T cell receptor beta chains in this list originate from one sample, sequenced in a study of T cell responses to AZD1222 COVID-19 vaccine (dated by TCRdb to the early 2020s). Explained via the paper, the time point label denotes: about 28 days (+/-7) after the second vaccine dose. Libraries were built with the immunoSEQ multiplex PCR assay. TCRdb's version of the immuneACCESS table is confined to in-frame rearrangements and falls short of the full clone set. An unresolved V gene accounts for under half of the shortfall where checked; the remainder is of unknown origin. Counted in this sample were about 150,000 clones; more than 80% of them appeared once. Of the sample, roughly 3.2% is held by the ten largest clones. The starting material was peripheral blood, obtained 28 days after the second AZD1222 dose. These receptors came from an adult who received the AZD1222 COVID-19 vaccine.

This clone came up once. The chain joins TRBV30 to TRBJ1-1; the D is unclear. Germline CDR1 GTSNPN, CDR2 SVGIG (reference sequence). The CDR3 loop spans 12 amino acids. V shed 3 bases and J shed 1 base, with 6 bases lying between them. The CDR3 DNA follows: TGTGCCTGGAGCTGGACGAACACTGAAGCTTTCTTT. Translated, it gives CAWSWTNTEAFF.

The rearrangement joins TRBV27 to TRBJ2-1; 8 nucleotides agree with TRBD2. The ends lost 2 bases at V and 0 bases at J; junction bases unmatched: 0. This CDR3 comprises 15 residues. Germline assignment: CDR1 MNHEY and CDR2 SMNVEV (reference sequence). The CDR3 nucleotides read TGTGCCAGCAGTTTAGGGACTAGCTCCTACAATGAGCAGTTCTTC. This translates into CASSLGTSSYNEQFF.

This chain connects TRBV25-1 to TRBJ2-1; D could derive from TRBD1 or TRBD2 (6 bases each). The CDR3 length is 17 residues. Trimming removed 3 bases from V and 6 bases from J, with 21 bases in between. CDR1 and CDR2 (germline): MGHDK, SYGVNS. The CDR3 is CASSDPLIGGRLNEQFF. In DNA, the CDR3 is TGTGCCAGCAGTGACCCCCTTATTGGGGGGCGGCTCAATGAGCAGTTCTTC. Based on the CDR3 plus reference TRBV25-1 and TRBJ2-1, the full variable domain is EADIYQTPRYLVIGTGKKITLECSQTMGHDKMYWYQQDPGMELHLIHYSYGVNSTEKGDLSSESTVSRIRTEHFPLTLESARPSHTSQYLCASSDPLIGGRLNEQFFGPGTRLTVL.

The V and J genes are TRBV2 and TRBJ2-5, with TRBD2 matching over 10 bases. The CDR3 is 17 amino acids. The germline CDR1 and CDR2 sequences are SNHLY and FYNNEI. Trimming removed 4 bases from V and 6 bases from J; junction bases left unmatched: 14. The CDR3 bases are TGTGCCAGCAGTGGAGTAGCTAGCGGGAGAGGTGGGAAGACCCAGTACTTC. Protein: CASSGVASGRGGKTQYF.

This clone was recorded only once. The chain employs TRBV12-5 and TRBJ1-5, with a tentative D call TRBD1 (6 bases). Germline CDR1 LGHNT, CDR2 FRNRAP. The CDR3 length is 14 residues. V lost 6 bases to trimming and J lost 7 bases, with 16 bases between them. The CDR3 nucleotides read TGTGCTAGTGGGTCTGAGGGGGGCCGACAGCCCCAGCATTTT. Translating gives CASGSEGGRQPQHF.

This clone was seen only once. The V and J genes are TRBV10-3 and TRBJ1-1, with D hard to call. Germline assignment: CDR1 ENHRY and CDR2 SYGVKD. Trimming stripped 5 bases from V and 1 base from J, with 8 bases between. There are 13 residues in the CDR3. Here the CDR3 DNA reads TGTGCCATCAGTCCCCCAGGGAACACTGAAGCTTTCTTT. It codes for CAISPPGNTEAFF.